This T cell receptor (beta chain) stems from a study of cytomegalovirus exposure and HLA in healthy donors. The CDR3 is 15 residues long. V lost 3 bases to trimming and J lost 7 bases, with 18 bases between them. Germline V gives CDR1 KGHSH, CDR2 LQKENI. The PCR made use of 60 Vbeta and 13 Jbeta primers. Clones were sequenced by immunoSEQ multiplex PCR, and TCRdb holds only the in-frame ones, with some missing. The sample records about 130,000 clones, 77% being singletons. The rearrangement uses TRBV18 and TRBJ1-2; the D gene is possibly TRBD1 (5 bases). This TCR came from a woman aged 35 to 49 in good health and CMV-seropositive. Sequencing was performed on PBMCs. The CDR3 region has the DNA TGTGCCAGCTCACCCTCGCAGGGAAATGAGCGTGGCTACACCTTC. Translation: CASSPSQGNERGYTF.